The following is a TCR beta chain sequence with its context. As processed by the authors: How many nucleated cells were present was estimated from reference gene primer amplification. TCRdb's table, derived via immunoSEQ multiplex PCR, lists solely in-frame clones and lacks some. From that table come the V and J calls and clone size; the DNA was used to work out D and trimming. This table holds about 250,000 clones, roughly four fifths found once. This entry comes from a study of blood T cell repertoires in COVID-19. In the study overall: The analysed material was cDNA or gDNA that came from T cells, B-cell-depleted T cells, or PBMCs.

The germline V gene encodes CDR1 SEHNR and CDR2 FQNEAQ (reference sequence). CDR3 length equals 13 residues. V lost 2 bases, J lost 2 bases, and 5 bases lay in between. The sequenced sample was peripheral blood. This clonotype was obtained from a man aged 45-65 years with active or convalescent COVID-19. The chain couples TRBV7-9 to TRBJ2-3; D gene unclear. CDR3 protein: CASSLPTTDTQYF. The CDR3 region has the DNA TGTGCCAGCAGCTTACCTACCACAGATACGCAGTATTTT.